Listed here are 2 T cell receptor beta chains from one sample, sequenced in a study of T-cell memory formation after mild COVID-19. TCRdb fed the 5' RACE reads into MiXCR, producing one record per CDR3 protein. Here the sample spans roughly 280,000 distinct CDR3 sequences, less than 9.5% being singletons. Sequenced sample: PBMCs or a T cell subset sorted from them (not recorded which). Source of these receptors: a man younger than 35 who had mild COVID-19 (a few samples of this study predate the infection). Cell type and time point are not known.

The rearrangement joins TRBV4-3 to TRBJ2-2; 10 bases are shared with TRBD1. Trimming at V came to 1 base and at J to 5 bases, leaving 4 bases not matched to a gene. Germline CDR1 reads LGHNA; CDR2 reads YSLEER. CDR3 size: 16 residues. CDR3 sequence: CASSQGDRGLTGELFF. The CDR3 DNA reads TGCGCCAGCAGCCAAGGCGACAGGGGGCTTACCGGGGAGCTGTTTTTT.

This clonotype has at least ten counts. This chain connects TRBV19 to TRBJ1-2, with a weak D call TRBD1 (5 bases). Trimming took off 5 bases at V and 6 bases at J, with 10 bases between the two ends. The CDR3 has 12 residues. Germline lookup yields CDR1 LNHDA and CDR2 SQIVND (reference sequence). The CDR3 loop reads CASSLGPNGYTF. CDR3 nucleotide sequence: TGTGCCAGTAGTCTGGGACCGAATGGCTACACCTTC.